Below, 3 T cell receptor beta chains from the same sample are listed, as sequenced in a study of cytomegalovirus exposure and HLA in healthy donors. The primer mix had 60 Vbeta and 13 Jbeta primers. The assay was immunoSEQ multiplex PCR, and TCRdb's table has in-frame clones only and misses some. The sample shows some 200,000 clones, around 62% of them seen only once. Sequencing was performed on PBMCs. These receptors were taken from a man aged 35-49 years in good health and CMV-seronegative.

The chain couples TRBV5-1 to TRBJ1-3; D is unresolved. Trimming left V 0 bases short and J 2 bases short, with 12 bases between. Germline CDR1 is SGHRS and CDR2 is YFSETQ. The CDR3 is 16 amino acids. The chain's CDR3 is CASSLGDLLAGNTIYF. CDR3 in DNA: TGCGCCAGCAGCTTGGGCGATCTGCTCGCTGGAAACACCATATATTTT.

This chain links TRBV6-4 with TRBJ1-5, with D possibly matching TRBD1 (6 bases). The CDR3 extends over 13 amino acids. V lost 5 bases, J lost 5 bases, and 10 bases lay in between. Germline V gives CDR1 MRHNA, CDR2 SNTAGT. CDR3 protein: CASSLQGDQPQHF. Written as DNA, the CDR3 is TGTGCCAGCAGTTTACAGGGCGATCAGCCCCAGCATTTT.

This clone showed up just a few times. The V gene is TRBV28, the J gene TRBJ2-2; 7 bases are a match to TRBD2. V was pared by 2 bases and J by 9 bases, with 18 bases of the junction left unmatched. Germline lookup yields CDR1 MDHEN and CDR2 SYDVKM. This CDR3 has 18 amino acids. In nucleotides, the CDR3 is TGTGCCAGCAGTTTACGGGGGGACGCGAGAGTAGAGGAGTGGGAGCTGTTTTTT. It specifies CASSLRGDARVEEWELFF.